This is a list of T cell receptor beta chains from one sample in a study of PD-L1 blockade in urothelial cancer. Libraries were prepared by immunoSEQ multiplex PCR; TCRdb keeps only in-frame clonotypes and omits some of them. The sample has fewer than 25,000 clones; around 88% are singletons. The starting material was PBMCs, obtained around atezolizumab (anti-PD-L1) treatment. The receptors derive from a man aged 50 to 59 with urothelial cancer. The CDR3 runs from the conserved cysteine through the conserved F or W. The D gene is left open where the match is weak. Clone size is shown for a subset of rows, as once, few, many or a class of expanded clone.

d_gene	abundance	v_gene	j_gene	CDR3aa	CDR3nt
TRBD2	.	TRBV5-4	TRBJ2-3	CASSFSGVTDTQYF	TGTGCCAGCAGCTTTAGCGGGGTCACAGATACGCAGTATTTT
.	.	TRBV21-1	TRBJ1-3	CASSKGHFEGYSGNTIYF	TGTGCCAGCAGCAAAGGACATTTCGAGGGTTACTCTGGAAACACCATATATTTT
TRBD1	.	TRBV27	TRBJ1-5	CASSLRQGGQPQHF	TGTGCCAGCAGTTTAAGGCAGGGGGGTCAGCCCCAGCATTTT
.	.	TRBV19	TRBJ1-2	CASSTARGSYGYTF	TGTGCCAGTAGTACCGCGCGGGGCTCCTATGGCTACACCTTC
.	once	TRBV5-5	TRBJ1-2	CASSLANGQEEGFGYTF	TGTGCCAGCAGCTTGGCCAATGGTCAGGAGGAGGGCTTCGGCTACACCTTC
TRBD1	.	TRBV6-1	TRBJ1-5	CASSAGTGINQPQHF	TGTGCCAGCAGTGCCGGGACAGGAATAAATCAGCCCCAGCATTTT
.	once	TRBV7-9	TRBJ2-7	CASSLVALRGEQYF	TGTGCCAGCAGCTTAGTTGCGCTTCGGGGCGAGCAGTACTTC
TRBD1	.	TRBV6-5	TRBJ1-6	CASTRGGRDSPLHF	TGTGCCAGCACCAGAGGGGGCAGGGATTCACCCCTCCACTTT
TRBD2	.	TRBV28	TRBJ2-1	CASSAGTTYNEQFF	TGTGCCAGCAGTGCCGGGACTACCTACAATGAGCAGTTCTTC
.	.	TRBV7-9	TRBJ2-1	CASSSDYRNEQFF	TGTGCCAGCAGCTCGGACTATAGGAATGAGCAGTTCTTC